Presented here are 28 T cell receptor beta chains from one specimen sequenced in a study of blood T cell repertoires in COVID-19. This table comes from immunoSEQ multiplex PCR, and its TCRdb copy is limited to in-frame clones, with some not included. The sample has about 56,000 clones; roughly nine tenths are singletons. Sequencing was done on a sample of peripheral blood. The receptors shown here come from an older woman with COVID-19, enrolled during active disease.

The V call is TRBV3-1 (or the pseudogene TRBV3-2), the J call TRBJ1-6, with D unclear. This CDR3 comprises 14 residues. CDR1 and CDR2 (germline): LGHDT, YNNKEL (reference sequence). V was pared by 0 bases and J by 9 bases, with 9 bases between. For the CDR3, the DNA is TGTGCCAGCAGCCAAGATCAATCTATTTCACCCCTCCACTTT. Amino acid sequence: CASSQDQSISPLHF.

This clone was picked up a small number of times. This chain uses TRBV4-1 with TRBJ1-2; perhaps TRBD1 as D (5 bases). The CDR3 is 14 amino acids. Germline V gives CDR1 MGHRA, CDR2 YSYEKL. Trimming left V 6 bases short and J 8 bases short, with 19 bases between. This CDR3 reads CASRDLGGLDGYTF. Here the CDR3 DNA reads TGCGCCAGCAGAGATTTGGGGGGTCTGGACGGCTACACCTTC.

This sequence joins TRBV7-9 and TRBJ1-1; D gene ambiguous. The CDR3 is made up of 16 amino acids. The germline V gene has CDR1 SEHNR and CDR2 FQNEAQ (reference sequence). V was trimmed by 5 bases and J by 4 bases, leaving 20 bases between them. This CDR3 reads CASSGGIGRPRTEAFF. The CDR3 bases are TGTGCCAGCAGCGGCGGGATCGGACGGCCCCGCACTGAAGCTTTCTTT.

The chain has TRBV10-3 and TRBJ2-5, with TRBD1 matching over 9 bases. The germline V gene has CDR1 ENHRY and CDR2 SYGVKD. Trimming cost V 0 bases and J 0 bases; bases outside gene matches: 2. The CDR3 has 16 residues. CDR3 in DNA: TGTGCCATCAGTGAGTCGGACAGGGGTGACCAAGAGACCCAGTACTTC. This translates into CAISESDRGDQETQYF.

This clone is a singleton in its sample. This chain connects TRBV18 to TRBJ2-5; the D gene is possibly TRBD2 (6 bases). Germline-derived CDR1 and CDR2 are KGHSH and LQKENI. V dropped 0 bases and J dropped 5 bases, with 13 bases sitting between them. The CDR3 loop spans 15 amino acids. The CDR3 region is CASSPPSSASETQYF. In DNA form, the CDR3 reads TGTGCCAGCTCACCACCTTCTAGCGCATCGGAGACCCAGTACTTC.

V is TRBV19 and J is TRBJ2-1; D possibly corresponds to TRBD2 (5 bases). V shed 7 bases and J shed 2 bases, with 18 bases lying between them. CDR3 size: 16 residues. Germline CDR1 LNHDA, CDR2 SQIVND (reference sequence). The CDR3 is CASNPERSAAYNEQFF. The CDR3 DNA sequence: TGTGCCAGTAATCCCGAGCGGAGCGCAGCCTACAATGAGCAGTTCTTC.

The chain combines TRBV5-5 with TRBJ2-5; maybe TRBD2 (6 bases). V lost 0 bases, J lost 5 bases, and 14 bases lay in between. There are 15 residues in the CDR3. Germline V gene lookup returns CDR1 SGHKS and CDR2 YYEKEE (reference sequence). The CDR3 loop is CASSLARRVSETQYF. DNA of the CDR3: TGTGCCAGCAGCTTGGCGAGGAGGGTCTCGGAGACCCAGTACTTC.

This chain connects TRBV6-4 to TRBJ2-2; possibly TRBD1 for D (5 bases). V lost 5 bases and J lost 2, with 6 bases in between. The length of the CDR3 is 13 residues. From germline, CDR1 is MRHNA and CDR2 SNTAGT. CDR3 sequence: CASSQGNTGELFF. CDR3 bases: TGTGCCAGCAGTCAGGGAAACACCGGGGAGCTGTTTTTT.

The chain uses TRBV5-6 and TRBJ2-5; TRBD2 is a possible D gene (6 bases). V lost 7 bases and J 3 bases, leaving 16 bases between the germline ends. The CDR3 loop spans 14 amino acids. CDR1 and CDR2 from the germline V gene are SGHDT and YYEEEE. As DNA, the CDR3 is TGTGCCAGCCGAGCCCTCGGGGGAGAAGAGACCCAGTACTTC. The encoded protein is CASRALGGEETQYF.

The J gene is TRBJ2-1, the V gene TRBV18; D might be TRBD1 (6 bases). This CDR3 contains 15 residues. CDR1 is KGHSH and CDR2 is LQKENI in the germline V gene. With 3 bases removed from V and 4 bases from J, the gap between germline ends came to 13 bases. CDR3 in DNA: TGTGCCAGCTCACCTGGCAGGGGTACGTACAATGAGCAGTTCTTC. It specifies CASSPGRGTYNEQFF.

Only one count was recorded for this clone. The rearrangement uses TRBV29-1 and TRBJ2-7, with 12 positions matching TRBD2. V shed 4 bases and J 7 bases; nucleotides not matched to a gene: 11. The length of the CDR3 is 15 residues. The V gene's germline CDR1 is SQVTM and CDR2 ANQGSEA. The CDR3 reads CSVGGWLAGGREQYF. The CDR3 DNA reads TGCAGCGTTGGGGGATGGCTAGCGGGAGGGCGAGAGCAGTACTTC.

The rearrangement joins TRBV5-1 to TRBJ2-3; 8 bases map to TRBD1. V lost 3 bases to trimming and J lost 1 base; unmatched junction nucleotides: 7. Germline CDR1 and CDR2: SGHRS and YFSETQ. The CDR3 loop spans 16 amino acids. CDR3 residues: CASSWTGQGRTDTQYF. CDR3 bases: TGCGCCAGCAGCTGGACCGGACAGGGCCGCACAGATACGCAGTATTTT.

V usage is TRBV7-9 and J usage is TRBJ2-1, with 7 bases lining up with TRBD2. Germline V lookup: CDR1 SEHNR, CDR2 FQNEAQ (reference sequence). The CDR3 totals 16 residues. V was pared by 6 bases and J by 2 bases, with 10 bases of the junction left unmatched. The CDR3 DNA reads TGTGCCAGCAGTTCCGTTGGGGAGGGCCCCTACAATGAGCAGTTCTTC. Translation gives CASSSVGEGPYNEQFF.

This chain joins TRBV30 and TRBJ2-7; D is perhaps TRBD2 (6 bases). Germline loops: CDR1 GTSNPN, CDR2 SVGIG (reference sequence). The ends were cut back, 4 bases at V and 0 bases at J, with 13 bases in the middle. The CDR3 runs 14 residues. The CDR3 loop is CAWTGDSSSYEQYF. The CDR3 nucleotides are TGTGCCTGGACTGGGGACTCCAGCTCCTACGAGCAGTACTTC.

The chain recombines TRBV11-2 with TRBJ2-5; 9 bases fit TRBD1. The CDR3 length is 14 residues. The germline V gene has CDR1 SGHAT and CDR2 FQNNGV. V shed 5 bases and J 10 bases; nucleotides not matched to a gene: 11. DNA of the CDR3: TGTGCCAGCAGCCCCGGGACAGGGCCCGTTGGCCAGTACTTC. As protein: CASSPGTGPVGQYF.

The chain is built from TRBV30 and TRBJ1-5, with 7 positions matching TRBD1. Germline V gene sequence: CDR1 GTSNPN, CDR2 SVGIG (reference sequence). This CDR3 is built from 15 residues. Losses at the gene ends were 4 bases for V and 0 bases for J; bases not matched to a gene: 6. The CDR3 DNA reads TGTGCCTGGACCCCTCGGACAGGTAGCAATCAGCCCCAGCATTTT. Translating it yields CAWTPRTGSNQPQHF.

The genes are TRBV6-6 and TRBJ2-2; TRBD1 matches 11 bases. CDR1 and CDR2 from the germline V gene are MNHNY and SVGAGI (reference sequence). V shed 6 bases and J 6 bases; nucleotides not matched to a gene: 9. The CDR3 runs to 16 residues. The DNA for the CDR3 is TGTGCCAGCAGCCAATCGAAGGGACAGGGGGCCGGGGAGCTGTTTTTT. Translated, it gives CASSQSKGQGAGELFF.

J is TRBJ2-3 and V is TRBV5-1; 9 positions agree with TRBD1. This CDR3 spans 17 amino acids. Trimming removed 0 bases from V and 3 bases from J; junction bases left unmatched: 8. Germline V gives CDR1 SGHRS, CDR2 YFSETQ. The DNA for the CDR3 is TGCGCCAGCAGCTTGGACAGGGGGCGAAACCCAACAGATACGCAGTATTTT. It specifies CASSLDRGRNPTDTQYF.

J is TRBJ1-5 and V is TRBV7-2; D gene unclear. CDR3 size: 15 residues. The germline V and J ends were trimmed by 3 bases and 3 bases, with 12 bases remaining between them. CDR1 and CDR2 (germline): SGHTA, FQGNSA. DNA for the CDR3: TGTGCCAGCAGCTTTGGGCAGGCTTTCAATCAGCCCCAGCATTTT. This encodes CASSFGQAFNQPQHF.

This clone was found once. The chain uses TRBV10-3 and TRBJ2-7; 8 bases agree with TRBD1. Germline values: CDR1 ENHRY, CDR2 SYGVKD. Losses at the gene ends were 5 bases for V and 2 bases for J; bases not matched to a gene: 5. The CDR3 sequence is 14 residues long. CDR3 region: CAISPGQDPYEQYF. DNA of the CDR3: TGTGCCATCAGTCCGGGACAGGATCCCTACGAGCAGTACTTC.

CDR3 in DNA: TGTGCCAGCAGCTTAGAGGGACTAGCGTTCCGGGAGACCCAGTACTTC. Protein: CASSLEGLAFRETQYF. The V gene is TRBV11-2, the J gene TRBJ2-5; TRBD2 matches 10 bases. Germline V gene data show CDR1 as SGHAT and CDR2 as FQNNGV. CDR3 length: 16 amino acids. With V trimmed by 0 bases and J by 5 bases, 6 bases remained unmatched.

The rearrangement links TRBV6-5 to TRBJ1-1, with 8 bases lining up with TRBD1. V lost 2 bases to trimming and J lost 4 bases; unmatched junction nucleotides: 0. This CDR3 contains 13 residues. The germline gives CDR1 MNHEY, CDR2 SVGAGI. CDR3 loop: CASSYGTGTEAFF. The CDR3 DNA follows: TGTGCCAGCAGTTACGGGACAGGCACTGAAGCTTTCTTT.

The rearrangement links TRBV18 to TRBJ2-2, with D perhaps TRBD1 (6 bases). With 3 bases removed from V and 4 bases from J, the gap between germline ends came to 15 bases. Germline CDR1 and CDR2: KGHSH and LQKENI. The CDR3 is made up of 16 amino acids. CDR3 sequence (DNA): TGTGCCAGCTCACCCGTGCCGGGACACACCACCGGGGAGCTGTTTTTT. Its protein product is CASSPVPGHTTGELFF.

V and J are TRBV30 and TRBJ2-1, with 8 bases aligning to TRBD2. CDR1 and CDR2 from the germline V gene are GTSNPN and SVGIG (reference sequence). The CDR3 is made up of 14 amino acids. With V trimmed by 5 bases and J by 8 bases, 11 bases remained unmatched. CDR3 coding DNA: TGTGCCTGGTCTTCGCGAGCGGGAGTGTATGAGCAGTTCTTC. Protein sequence: CAWSSRAGVYEQFF. The complete variable domain, with remaining parts taken from reference TRBV30 and TRBJ2-1, reads SQTIHQWPATLVQPVGSPLSLECTVEGTSNPNLYWYRQAAGRGLQLLFYSVGIGQISSEVPQNLSASRPQDRQFILSSKKLLLSDSGFYLCAWSSRAGVYEQFFGPGTRLTVL.

The chain is built from TRBV6-2 or TRBV6-3 and TRBJ2-7; D is possibly TRBD2 (6 bases). This CDR3 has 14 residues. Germline V gene data show CDR1 as MNHEY and CDR2 as SVGEGT. V was shortened by 2 bases and J by 1 base, with 9 bases between the two germline ends. The CDR3 region has the DNA TGTGCCAGCAGTTACCCCGGGAGATCCTACGAGCAGTACTTC. It specifies CASSYPGRSYEQYF.

This chain joins TRBV6-5 and TRBJ1-2; D call uncertain. Looked up from germline, CDR1 is MNHEY and CDR2 is SVGAGI. The CDR3 consists of 13 residues. Trimming left V 7 bases short and J 3 bases short, with 12 bases between. The CDR3 DNA reads as TGTGCCAGCACCGACGAGGGTTACTATGGCTACACCTTC. The encoded protein is CASTDEGYYGYTF.

The V call is TRBV4-1, the J call TRBJ2-7; TRBD1 matches at 7 bases. Germline trimming cut 4 bases from V and 4 bases from J; bases unmatched to any gene: 7. This CDR3 has 14 amino acids. The germline V gene encodes CDR1 MGHRA and CDR2 YSYEKL. The CDR3 loop is CASSPTGPFYEQYF. The CDR3 coding sequence is TGCGCCAGCAGCCCGACAGGGCCTTTTTACGAGCAGTACTTC.

The J gene is TRBJ2-1, the V gene TRBV5-1, with 7 bases lining up with TRBD1. CDR3 length: 12 residues. Per the germline V gene, CDR1 is SGHRS and CDR2 is YFSETQ. Trimming cost V 3 bases and J 8 bases; bases outside gene matches: 2. This chain's CDR3 is CASSYRGDEQFF. CDR3 bases: TGCGCCAGCAGCTACAGGGGCGATGAGCAGTTCTTC.